Shown below are 5 T cell receptor beta chains from a single sample sequenced in a study of blood T cell repertoires in COVID-19 (dated by TCRdb to about 2020). Library prep was done by the immunoSEQ multiplex PCR assay. TCRdb carries this immuneACCESS record with in-frame sequences only. Its versions omit some clonotypes, under half of them owing to an unresolved V gene in the studies checked, with the rest unexplained. In this sample the table shows 150,000 to 200,000 clones, 82% of which occur a single time. The ten biggest clones cover approximately 9.1% of the sample. Sequenced input: peripheral blood. The receptors come from a woman aged 70-85 years with acute or convalescent COVID-19.

The chain recombines TRBV27 with TRBJ1-5; 12 bases map to TRBD1. The CDR3 is 18 residues long. With V trimmed by 3 bases and J by 6 bases, 12 bases remained unmatched. Germline loops: CDR1 MNHEY, CDR2 SMNVEV (reference sequence). The CDR3 coding sequence is TGTGCCAGCAGTTTTTCCCCGGGACAGGGGGCTAAGGGTCAGCCCCAGCATTTT. This translates into CASSFSPGQGAKGQPQHF.

The genes are TRBV3-1 (or the pseudogene TRBV3-2) and TRBJ2-7, with a tentative D call TRBD2 (5 bases). There are 15 residues in the CDR3. V was pared by 0 bases and J by 3 bases, with 12 bases between. Germline V gene sequence: CDR1 LGHDT, CDR2 YNNKEL (reference sequence). CDR3 amino acids: CASSQDGRTFYEQYF. As DNA, the CDR3 is TGTGCCAGCAGCCAAGATGGTCGGACTTTCTACGAGCAGTACTTC.

The chain joins TRBV6-5 to TRBJ1-3; D unresolved. V lost 7 bases to trimming and J lost 4 bases, with 14 bases between them. Germline CDR1 and CDR2: MNHEY and SVGAGI. The CDR3 extends over 14 amino acids. The CDR3 spells CASTQDFSGNTIYF. DNA of the CDR3: TGTGCCAGCACCCAAGACTTTTCAGGAAACACCATATATTTT.

This chain uses TRBV29-1 with TRBJ2-1; maybe TRBD1 (5 bases). Germline CDR1 SQVTM, CDR2 ANQGSEA. The CDR3 extends over 16 amino acids. V lost 0 bases and J lost 0, with 12 bases in between. As DNA, the CDR3 is TGCAGCGTTGAAGATCGTGGGGCGAGCTCCTACAATGAGCAGTTCTTC. Residues: CSVEDRGASSYNEQFF.

This clone was detected a few times. CDR3 sequence reads: CASSYTPHRVQDYGYTF. For the CDR3, the DNA is TGTGCCAGCAGTTACACCCCACACAGGGTTCAAGACTATGGCTACACCTTC. The rearrangement uses TRBV6-2 or TRBV6-3 and TRBJ1-2; weak D call: TRBD1 (6 bases). The CDR3 runs to 17 residues. From germline, CDR1 is MNHEY and CDR2 SVGEGT. Trimming removed 2 bases from V and 3 bases from J, with 19 bases in between.